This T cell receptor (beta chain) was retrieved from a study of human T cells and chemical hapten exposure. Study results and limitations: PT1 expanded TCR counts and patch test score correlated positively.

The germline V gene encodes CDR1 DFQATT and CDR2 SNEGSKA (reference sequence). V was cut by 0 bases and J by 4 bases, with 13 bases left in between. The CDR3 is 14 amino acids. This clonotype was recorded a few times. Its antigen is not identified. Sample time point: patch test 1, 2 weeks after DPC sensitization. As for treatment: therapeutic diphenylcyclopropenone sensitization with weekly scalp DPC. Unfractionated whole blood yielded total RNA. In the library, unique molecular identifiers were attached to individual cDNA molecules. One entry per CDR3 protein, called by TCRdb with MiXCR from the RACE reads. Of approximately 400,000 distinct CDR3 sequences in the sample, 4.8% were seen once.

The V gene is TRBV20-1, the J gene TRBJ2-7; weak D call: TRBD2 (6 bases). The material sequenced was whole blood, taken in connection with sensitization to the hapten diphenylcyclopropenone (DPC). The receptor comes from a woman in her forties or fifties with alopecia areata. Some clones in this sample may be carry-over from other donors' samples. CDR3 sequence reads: CSARDSGLIYEQYF. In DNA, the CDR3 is TGCAGTGCTAGAGATTCGGGACTTATATACGAGCAGTACTTC.